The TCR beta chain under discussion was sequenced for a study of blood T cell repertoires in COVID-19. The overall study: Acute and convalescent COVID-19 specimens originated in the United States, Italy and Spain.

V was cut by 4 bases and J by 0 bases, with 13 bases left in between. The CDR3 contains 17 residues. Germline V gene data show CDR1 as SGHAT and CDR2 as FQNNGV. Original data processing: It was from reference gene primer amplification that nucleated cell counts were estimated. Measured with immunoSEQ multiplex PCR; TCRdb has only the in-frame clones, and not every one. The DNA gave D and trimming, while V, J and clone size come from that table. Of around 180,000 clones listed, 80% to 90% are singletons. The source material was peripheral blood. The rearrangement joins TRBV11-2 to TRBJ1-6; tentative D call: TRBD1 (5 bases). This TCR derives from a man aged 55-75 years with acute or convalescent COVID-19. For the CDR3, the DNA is TGTGCCAGCAGCTCTATCGGGGGGGGCTCCTATAATTCACCCCTCCACTTT. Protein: CASSSIGGGSYNSPLHF.